This is a list of T cell receptor beta chains from one sample in a study of blood T cells in healthy people across ages. A single record per CDR3 protein comes from TCRdb applying MiXCR to the 5' RACE reads. The sample yields under 1,000,000 distinct CDR3 sequences, around 34% seen once. The sample comprised blood. These receptors were obtained from a man aged 18 to 30 in good health. Each CDR3 is given with its conserved first and last residue. Fields, in order: J gene, clone size, V gene, D gene, CDR3 DNA, CDR3 protein. D genes are given only for firm matches. The size field is filled for only some rows; it gives once, few, many or a size class.

TRBJ1-2,few,TRBV12-3/TRBV12-4,TRBD1,TGTGCCAGCAGTCCGTCCCGGGACAGGGAACAGGGCTACACCTTC,CASSPSRDREQGYTF
TRBJ2-1,-,TRBV7-3,-,TGTGCCAGCAGCGTAGGCGGGTTGGGGCATGAGCAGTTCTTC,CASSVGGLGHEQFF
TRBJ2-5,-,TRBV9,-,TGTGCCAGCAGCGGAGGGAATATCAATGAGCAGTACTTC,CASSGGNINEQYF
TRBJ1-1,few,TRBV7-2,TRBD1,TGTGCCAGCAGCACCCGGACAGGGGGTGAAGCTTTCTTT,CASSTRTGGEAFF
TRBJ1-5,many,TRBV20-1,TRBD1,TGCAGTGCTAAGGGGGCAGTCGAGCAGCCCCAGCATTTT,CSAKGAVEQPQHF
TRBJ1-1,-,TRBV4-2,-,TGTGCCAGCAGCGGAGGCAGACCGAACACTGAAGCTTTCTTT,CASSGGRPNTEAFF
TRBJ1-5,-,TRBV12-3/TRBV12-4,-,TGTGCCAGCAGTCTTCAGGGTGGCAATCCGCCCCAGCATTTT,CASSLQGGNPPQHF
TRBJ2-4,-,TRBV7-2,-,TGTGCCAGCAGCGTAATCGAGGGGAACATTCAGTACTTC,CASSVIEGNIQYF
TRBJ2-1,-,TRBV20-1,TRBD2,TGCAGTGCTAGAAAAGCGGGGGGTATTCCAACCTACAATGAGCAGTTCTTC,CSARKAGGIPTYNEQFF
TRBJ1-2,few,TRBV12-3/TRBV12-4,-,TGTGCCAGCAGTTATCCGGGGCATGGCTACACCTTC,CASSYPGHGYTF
TRBJ2-3,-,TRBV9,-,TGTGCCAGCAGCACAGGACTGGAACAGCGGCAGGAGTATTTT,CASSTGLEQRQEYF
TRBJ2-5,-,TRBV4-3,TRBD1,TGCGCCAGCAGCCAAGATAGGGGGCGCGTTGAAACCCAGTACTTC,CASSQDRGRVETQYF
TRBJ2-3,few,TRBV30,TRBD2,TGTGCCTGTAGTAGGGCTGGGCTAGCGGGGGCAGAAACGCACACAGATACGCAGTATTTT,CACSRAGLAGAETHTDTQYF
TRBJ1-2,few,TRBV29-1,-,TGCAGCGTTCGGCAGGACTTAAACTATGGCTACACCTTC,CSVRQDLNYGYTF
TRBJ2-7,few,TRBV12-3/TRBV12-4,TRBD1,TGTGCCAGCAGTCTCACAGGGGGTTGGGAGCAGTACTTC,CASSLTGGWEQYF
TRBJ2-2,many,TRBV7-9,-,TGTGCCAGCAGCTTAACTACCGGGGAGCTGTTTTTT,CASSLTTGELFF
TRBJ2-7,-,TRBV12-3/TRBV12-4,TRBD1,TGTACCAGCAGTCCACCCGGGACAGGACCCTACGAGCAGTACTTC,CTSSPPGTGPYEQYF
TRBJ1-1,-,TRBV12-3/TRBV12-4,-,TGTGCCAGCAGTTCGACCGACAGATTCTCTGAAGCTTTCTTT,CASSSTDRFSEAFF
TRBJ2-2,once,TRBV3-1,-,TGTGCCAGCAGCCAATTCTCTTCCGGGGAGCTGTTTTTT,CASSQFSSGELFF
TRBJ2-5,few,TRBV25-1,-,TGTGCCAGCGGCTTTCCCCAGTACTTC,CASGFPQYF
TRBJ2-7,few,TRBV29-1,TRBD1,TGCAGCGGGGTAGGGACAGGCTACGAGCAGTACTTC,CSGVGTGYEQYF
TRBJ2-1,-,TRBV5-1,TRBD2,TGCGCCAGCAGCTTGGCCCTGGGACTAGCAGCTTCCTACAATGAGCAGTTCTTC,CASSLALGLAASYNEQFF
TRBJ2-3,-,TRBV6-1,TRBD2,TGTGCCAGCAATCGGCGGGGGTGGTCAGATACGCAGTATTTT,CASNRRGWSDTQYF
TRBJ2-7,many,TRBV20-1,-,TGCAGTGCTAGAGATTTAGCGGACCCACACTACGAGCAGTACTTC,CSARDLADPHYEQYF
TRBJ2-7,-,TRBV12-3/TRBV12-4,TRBD2,TGTGCCAGCTCTGAGCGGGGGACGGTTAATGAGCAGTACTTC,CASSERGTVNEQYF
TRBJ1-1,-,TRBV12-3/TRBV12-4,-,TGTGCCAGCAGCGACGGGGATCGGAACACTGAAGCTTTCTTT,CASSDGDRNTEAFF
TRBJ1-2,many,TRBV12-3/TRBV12-4,-,TGTGCCAGCAGCCAAGCCCATGGCTACACCTTC,CASSQAHGYTF
TRBJ2-1,-,TRBV27,-,TGTGCCAGCACCCAGAGGCAGCCGAGCTCCTACAATGAGCAGTTCTTC,CASTQRQPSSYNEQFF